This T cell receptor beta chain was documented in a study of T cells after yellow fever vaccination. TCRdb re-called the 5' RACE reads through MiXCR, storing one row per CDR3 protein. The sample holds 100,000 to 150,000 distinct CDR3 sequences, 8% to 10% seen once. This clonotype was found a few times. CDR1 is KGHSH and CDR2 is LQKENI in the germline V gene. V gave up 3 bases and J gave up 2 bases; unmatched junction bases: 13. The CDR3 consists of 18 residues. The receptor was isolated from a man younger than 30 who received the YFV17D yellow fever vaccine. This material consisted of CD8+ T cells sorted from PBMCs, taken on the day of the yellow fever booster vaccination. The V and J genes are TRBV18 and TRBJ1-1, with 9 bases fitting TRBD1. CDR3 residues: CASSPGDRDPTFNTEAFF. In nucleotides, the CDR3 is TGTGCCAGCTCACCTGGGGACAGGGACCCGACATTTAACACTGAAGCTTTCTTT.